The present T cell receptor beta chain was sequenced within a study of CD8 T cells in Susac syndrome. Whole-study results and caveats: Individuals included in the TCR sequencing and HLA analysis were acknowledged by the study to be relatively few in number.

A word on this clonotype: Its specificity is unknown.

Germline CDR1 reads SEHNR; CDR2 reads FQNEAQ (reference sequence). The CDR3 extends over 12 amino acids. V lost 5 bases and J 5 bases, leaving 10 bases between the germline ends. A quantity of roughly 0.5 to 1 ug RNA underwent reverse transcription using random hexamers. The CDR3 of TCR beta was amplified by immunoSEQ multiplex PCR across 54 Vbeta and 13 Jbeta. Each CDR3 protein gets one entry after TCRdb re-called the immunoSEQ multiplex PCR reads with MiXCR. The sample lists 90,000 to 150,000 distinct CDR3 sequences, roughly 94% seen once, with more than 0.09% in the top ten. Sequenced input: CD4+ T cells from PBMCs. This receptor was identified in a human donor in good health. The chain couples TRBV7-9 to TRBJ2-7; D unresolved. CDR3 residues: CASSARKHEQYF. CDR3 coding DNA: TGTGCCAGCAGCGCACGGAAGCACGAGCAGTACTTC.